This T cell receptor (beta chain) was identified during a study of OX40 agonist ivuxolimab in advanced cancers. Study overall: Prior anti-PD-1, anti-PD-L1 or anti-CTLA-4 therapy did not bar entry, and approximately 40% had some. Study observations and caveats: Expanded clones were, on average, more numerous in CD8+ T cells than in CD4+. Also present in some nonresponders was a low level of normalized T-cell clonal expansion.

Profiling relied on immunoSEQ multiplex PCR, and the TCRdb table lists in-frame clones only, not all of them. There are fewer than 45,000 clones in the sample; around four fifths occur only once, and around 2.7% lies in the top ten. With baseline, cycle 4 day 1, and cycle 7 day 1 as timepoints, blood was sampled. The CDR3 consists of 14 residues. V dropped 5 bases and J dropped 5 bases, with 15 bases sitting between them. Germline assignment: CDR1 MNHEY and CDR2 SVGAGI. This clone was detected only once. Its antigen is currently unknown. Source: CD4+ or CD8+ T cells sorted from blood, taken in a trial of the OX40 agonist ivuxolimab. V gene TRBV6-5 combines with J gene TRBJ1-2, with D maybe TRBD1 (6 bases). The TCR sequence derives from an adult with an advanced solid tumor such as melanoma, head and neck, liver or kidney cancer. The CDR3 bases are TGTGCCAGCAGTCCAGGGGTTCCAATTTATGGCTACACCTTC. Its protein product is CASSPGVPIYGYTF.